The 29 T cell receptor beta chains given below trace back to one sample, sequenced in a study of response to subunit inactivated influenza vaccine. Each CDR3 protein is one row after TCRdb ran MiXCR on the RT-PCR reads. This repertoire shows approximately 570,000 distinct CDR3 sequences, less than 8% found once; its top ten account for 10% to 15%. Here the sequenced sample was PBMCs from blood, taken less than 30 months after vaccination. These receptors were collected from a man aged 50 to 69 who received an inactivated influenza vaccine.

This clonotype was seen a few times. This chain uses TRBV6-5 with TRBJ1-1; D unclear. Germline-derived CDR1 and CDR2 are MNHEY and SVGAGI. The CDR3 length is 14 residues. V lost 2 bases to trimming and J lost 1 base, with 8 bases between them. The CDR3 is CASSYEAPNTEAFF. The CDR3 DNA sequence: TGTGCCAGCAGTTACGAGGCACCGAACACTGAAGCTTTCTTT.

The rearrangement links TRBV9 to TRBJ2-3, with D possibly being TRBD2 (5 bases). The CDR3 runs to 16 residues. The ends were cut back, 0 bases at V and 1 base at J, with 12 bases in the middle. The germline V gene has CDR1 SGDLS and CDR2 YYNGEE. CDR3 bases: TGTGCCAGCAGCGTAGCTCTAGCCTCGGGCACAGATACGCAGTATTTT. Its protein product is CASSVALASGTDTQYF.

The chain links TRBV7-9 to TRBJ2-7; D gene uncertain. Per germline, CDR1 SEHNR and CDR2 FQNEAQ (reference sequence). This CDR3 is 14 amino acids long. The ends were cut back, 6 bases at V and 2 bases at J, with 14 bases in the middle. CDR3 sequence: CASSHPDRPYEQYF. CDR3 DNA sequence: TGTGCCAGCAGTCACCCGGACCGCCCCTACGAGCAGTACTTC.

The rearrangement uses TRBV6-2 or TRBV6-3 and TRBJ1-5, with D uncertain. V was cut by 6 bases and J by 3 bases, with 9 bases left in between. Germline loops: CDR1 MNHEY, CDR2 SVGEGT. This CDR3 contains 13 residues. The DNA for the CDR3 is TGTGCCAGCAGAGGGTGGATCAATCAGCCCCAGCATTTT. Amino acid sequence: CASRGWINQPQHF.

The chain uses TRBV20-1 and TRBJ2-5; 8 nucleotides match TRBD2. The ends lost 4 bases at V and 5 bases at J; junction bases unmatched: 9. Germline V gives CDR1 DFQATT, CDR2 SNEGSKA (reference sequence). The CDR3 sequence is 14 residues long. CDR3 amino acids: CSATGSGSMETQYF. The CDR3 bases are TGCAGTGCTACCGGGAGCGGGAGTATGGAGACCCAGTACTTC.

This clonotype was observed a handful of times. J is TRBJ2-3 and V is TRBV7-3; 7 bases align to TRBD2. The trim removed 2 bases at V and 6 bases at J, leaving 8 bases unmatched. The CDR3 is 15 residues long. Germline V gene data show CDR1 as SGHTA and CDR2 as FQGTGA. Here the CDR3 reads CASSLGGGPWDTQYF. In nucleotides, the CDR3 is TGTGCCAGCAGCTTAGGGGGAGGGCCGTGGGATACGCAGTATTTT.

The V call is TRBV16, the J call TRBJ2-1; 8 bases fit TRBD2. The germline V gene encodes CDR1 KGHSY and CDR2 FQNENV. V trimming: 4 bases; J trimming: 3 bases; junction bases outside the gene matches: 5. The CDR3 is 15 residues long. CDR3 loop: CASSRGLVGYNEQFF. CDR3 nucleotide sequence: TGTGCCAGCAGCCGGGGACTAGTTGGCTACAATGAGCAGTTCTTC.

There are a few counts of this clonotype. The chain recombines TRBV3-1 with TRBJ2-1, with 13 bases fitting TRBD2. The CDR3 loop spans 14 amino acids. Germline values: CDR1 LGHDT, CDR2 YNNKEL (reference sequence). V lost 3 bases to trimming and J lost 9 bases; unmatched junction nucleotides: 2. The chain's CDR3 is CASSQGTSGTEQFF. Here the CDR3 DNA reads TGTGCCAGCAGCCAGGGGACTAGCGGGACTGAGCAGTTCTTC.

The CDR3 nucleotides read TGCAGTGCTAGGGGGCCCACTACGCAGTATTTT. Translation: CSARGPTTQYF. The chain links TRBV20-1 to TRBJ2-3; TRBD1 might be the D (5 bases). Trimming took off 3 bases at V and 8 bases at J, with 9 bases between the two ends. The CDR3 extends over 11 amino acids. Germline-derived CDR1 and CDR2 are DFQATT and SNEGSKA (reference sequence).

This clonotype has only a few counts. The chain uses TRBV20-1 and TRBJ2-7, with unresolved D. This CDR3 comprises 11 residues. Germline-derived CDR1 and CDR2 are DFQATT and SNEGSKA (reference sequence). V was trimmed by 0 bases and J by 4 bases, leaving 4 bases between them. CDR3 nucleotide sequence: TGCAGTGCTAGAGATCCTTACGAGCAGTACTTC. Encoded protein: CSARDPYEQYF.

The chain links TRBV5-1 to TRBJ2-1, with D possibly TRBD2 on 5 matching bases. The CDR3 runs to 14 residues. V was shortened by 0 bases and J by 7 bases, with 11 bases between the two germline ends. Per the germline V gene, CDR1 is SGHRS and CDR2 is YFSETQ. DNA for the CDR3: TGCGCCAGCAGCTTGGCCGAGGGCCGGAATGAGCAGTTCTTC. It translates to CASSLAEGRNEQFF.

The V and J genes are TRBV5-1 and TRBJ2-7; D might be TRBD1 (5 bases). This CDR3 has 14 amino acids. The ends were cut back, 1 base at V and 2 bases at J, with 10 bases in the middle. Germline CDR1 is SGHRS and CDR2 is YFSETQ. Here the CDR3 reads CASSLLPGPYEQYF. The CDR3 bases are TGCGCCAGCAGCTTGCTGCCAGGGCCCTACGAGCAGTACTTC.

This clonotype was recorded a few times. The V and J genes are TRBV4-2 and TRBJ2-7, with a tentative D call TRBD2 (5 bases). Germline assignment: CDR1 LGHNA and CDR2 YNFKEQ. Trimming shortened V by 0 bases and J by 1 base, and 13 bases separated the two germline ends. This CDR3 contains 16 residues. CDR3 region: CASSQDVGVGSYEQYF. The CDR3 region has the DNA TGTGCCAGCAGCCAAGATGTGGGAGTAGGGTCCTACGAGCAGTACTTC.

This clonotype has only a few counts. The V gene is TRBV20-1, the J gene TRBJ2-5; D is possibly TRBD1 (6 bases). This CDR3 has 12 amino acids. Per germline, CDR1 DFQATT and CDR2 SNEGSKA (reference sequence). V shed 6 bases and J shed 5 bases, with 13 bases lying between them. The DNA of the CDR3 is TGCAGTGCAACTACAGGGTTGGAGACCCAGTACTTC. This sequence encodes CSATTGLETQYF.

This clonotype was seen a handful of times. The CDR3, as DNA: TGTGCCAGCAGCGTAGAACCTAACGGTGGAAACACCATATATTTT. Translated, it gives CASSVEPNGGNTIYF. The chain carries TRBV9 and TRBJ1-3, with D unclear. CDR1 is SGDLS and CDR2 is YYNGEE in the germline V gene. This CDR3 is 15 amino acids long. Deletions cut 0 bases from V and 3 bases from J, with 10 bases between.

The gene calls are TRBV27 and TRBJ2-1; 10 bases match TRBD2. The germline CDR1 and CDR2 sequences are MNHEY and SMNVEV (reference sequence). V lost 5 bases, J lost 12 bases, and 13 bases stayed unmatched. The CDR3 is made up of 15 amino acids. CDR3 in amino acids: CASSPRGLAGDPQFF. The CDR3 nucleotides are TGTGCCAGCAGTCCGAGAGGGCTAGCGGGAGACCCGCAGTTCTTC.

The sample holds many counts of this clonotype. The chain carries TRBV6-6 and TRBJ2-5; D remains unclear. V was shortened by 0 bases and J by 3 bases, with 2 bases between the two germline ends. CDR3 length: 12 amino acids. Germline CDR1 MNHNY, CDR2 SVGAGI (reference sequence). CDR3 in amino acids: CASSYSKETQYF. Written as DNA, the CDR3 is TGTGCCAGCAGTTACTCAAAAGAGACCCAGTACTTC.

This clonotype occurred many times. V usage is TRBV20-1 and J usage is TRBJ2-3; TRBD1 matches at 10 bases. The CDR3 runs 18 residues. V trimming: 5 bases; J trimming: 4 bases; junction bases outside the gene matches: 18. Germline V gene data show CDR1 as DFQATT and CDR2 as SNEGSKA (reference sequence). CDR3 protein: CSAAPPVGRQGASDTQYF. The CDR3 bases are TGCAGTGCTGCACCCCCGGTGGGGAGACAGGGGGCGTCAGATACGCAGTATTTT.

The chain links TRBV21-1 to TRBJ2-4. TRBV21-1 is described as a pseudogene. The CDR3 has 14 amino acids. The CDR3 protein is CASSKALVKNIQYF. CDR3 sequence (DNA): TGTGCCAGCAGCAAGGCCCTGGTCAAAAACATTCAGTACTTC.

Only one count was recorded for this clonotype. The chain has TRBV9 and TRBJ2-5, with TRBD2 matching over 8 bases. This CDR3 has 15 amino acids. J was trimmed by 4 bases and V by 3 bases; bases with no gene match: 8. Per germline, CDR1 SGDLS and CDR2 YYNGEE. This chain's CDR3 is CASSEGLGEGETQYF. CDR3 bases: TGTGCCAGCAGCGAGGGACTAGGGGAAGGAGAGACCCAGTACTTC.

As DNA, the CDR3 is TGTGCCAGCAGCACCTCAGGTGAGCAGTTCTTC. It is translated as CASSTSGEQFF. The chain uses TRBV4-2 and TRBJ2-1, with D uncertain. Trimming shortened V by 5 bases and J by 9 bases, and 8 bases separated the two germline ends. CDR1 and CDR2 from the germline V gene are LGHNA and YNFKEQ. This CDR3 region has 11 residues.

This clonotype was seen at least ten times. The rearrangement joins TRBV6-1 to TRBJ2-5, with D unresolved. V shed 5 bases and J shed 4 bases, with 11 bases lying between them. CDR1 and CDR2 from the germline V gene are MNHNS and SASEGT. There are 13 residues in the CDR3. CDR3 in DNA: TGTGCCAGCAGTCCAACGATGATAGAGACCCAGTACTTC. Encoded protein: CASSPTMIETQYF.

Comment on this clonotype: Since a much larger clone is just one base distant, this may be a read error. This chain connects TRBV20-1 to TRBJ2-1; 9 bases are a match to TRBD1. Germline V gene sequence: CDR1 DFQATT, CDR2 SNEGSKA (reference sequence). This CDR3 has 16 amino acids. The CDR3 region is CCARDPTGGAYNEQFF. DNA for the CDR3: TGCTGTGCTAGAGACCCGACAGGGGGTGCCTACAATGAGCAGTTCTTC.

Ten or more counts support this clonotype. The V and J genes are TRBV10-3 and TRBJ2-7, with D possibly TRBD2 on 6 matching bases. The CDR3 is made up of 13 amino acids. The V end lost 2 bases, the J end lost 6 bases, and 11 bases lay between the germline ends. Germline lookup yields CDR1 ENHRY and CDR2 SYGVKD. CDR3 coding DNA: TGTGCCATCAGTGAGGGGGACTGGAGCGAGCAGTACTTC. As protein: CAISEGDWSEQYF.

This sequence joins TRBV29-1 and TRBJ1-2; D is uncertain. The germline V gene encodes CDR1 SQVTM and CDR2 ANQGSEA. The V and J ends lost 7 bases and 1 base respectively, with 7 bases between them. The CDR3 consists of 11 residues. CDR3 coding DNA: TGCAGCGGGGGAGATAACTATGGCTACACCTTC. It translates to CSGGDNYGYTF.

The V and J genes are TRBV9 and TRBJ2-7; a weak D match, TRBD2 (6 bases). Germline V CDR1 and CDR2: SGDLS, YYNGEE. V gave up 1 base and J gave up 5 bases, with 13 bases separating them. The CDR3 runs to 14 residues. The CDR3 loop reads CASSVQEGQNEQYF. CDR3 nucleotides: TGTGCCAGCAGCGTACAGGAGGGCCAGAACGAGCAGTACTTC.

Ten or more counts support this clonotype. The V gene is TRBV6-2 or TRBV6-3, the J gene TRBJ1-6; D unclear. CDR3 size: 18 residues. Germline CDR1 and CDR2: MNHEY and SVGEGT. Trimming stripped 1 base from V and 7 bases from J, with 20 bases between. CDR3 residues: CASSYLGMAIQKNSPLHF. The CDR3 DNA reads TGTGCCAGCAGTTACTTGGGGATGGCGATACAGAAGAATTCACCCCTCCACTTT.

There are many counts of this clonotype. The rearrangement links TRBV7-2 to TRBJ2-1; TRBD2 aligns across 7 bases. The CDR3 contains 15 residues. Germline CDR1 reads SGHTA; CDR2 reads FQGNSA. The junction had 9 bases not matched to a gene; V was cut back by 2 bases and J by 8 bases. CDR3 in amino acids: CASSLWGRAGHEQFF. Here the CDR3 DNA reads TGTGCCAGCAGCTTATGGGGGAGGGCCGGGCATGAGCAGTTCTTC.

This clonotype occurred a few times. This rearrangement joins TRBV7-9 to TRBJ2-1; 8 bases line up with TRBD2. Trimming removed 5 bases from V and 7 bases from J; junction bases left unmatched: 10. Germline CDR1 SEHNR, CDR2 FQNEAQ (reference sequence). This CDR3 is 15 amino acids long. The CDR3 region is CASSASGTRENEQFF. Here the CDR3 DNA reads TGTGCCAGCAGCGCGTCCGGGACTAGGGAGAATGAGCAGTTCTTC.